The rows below give T cell receptor beta chains drawn from one sample of a study of tumor-infiltrating lymphocytes in primary liver carcinoma. TCRdb recomputed calls from the multiplex PCR reads with MiXCR, one row per CDR3 protein. The sample shows some 320,000 distinct CDR3 sequences, approximately 60% of them seen only once. Sample: peripheral blood. The origin of the receptors is a man aged 35-49 years with primary liver carcinoma and hepatitis B virus infection. Both conserved end residues are part of each CDR3. Each record gives: D gene, V gene, J gene, clone size, CDR3 DNA, CDR3 protein. D genes are given only for firm matches. Part of the rows lack a size; the others show once, few, many or a class for expanded clones.

>NA|TRBV4-1|TRBJ1-2|NA
TGCGCCAGCAGGCAAGATGAGTCCTATGGCTACACCTTC
CASRQDESYGYTF
>NA|TRBV5-1|TRBJ1-6|few
TGCGCCAGCAGCTTGGAAATGGGCGGTTCACCCCTCCACTTT
CASSLEMGGSPLHF
>TRBD1|TRBV5-6|TRBJ1-1|few
TGTGCCAGCAGCCCGGGACAGGGGGACACTGAAGCTTTCTTT
CASSPGQGDTEAFF
>TRBD1|TRBV6-2/TRBV6-3|TRBJ2-7|NA
TGTGCCAGCAGTGAACTGGGACAGGGGGCGTTCGAGCAGTACTTC
CASSELGQGAFEQYF
>NA|TRBV12-3/TRBV12-4|TRBJ2-2|many
TGTGCCAGCAGTTTAATTTCGGGCGGAGGAACCGGGGAGCTGTTTTTT
CASSLISGGGTGELFF
>TRBD1|TRBV5-5|TRBJ2-1|NA
TGTGCCAGCAGCTTGGCCGGGACAGGGGTTTATGAGCAGTTCTTC
CASSLAGTGVYEQFF
>TRBD2|TRBV5-4|TRBJ2-1|once
TGTGCCAGCAGCTTGGGCTGGACTAGCGGGAGTTCAGGTGGGGCCAATGAGCAGTTCTTC
CASSLGWTSGSSGGANEQFF
>NA|TRBV5-5|TRBJ1-4|NA
TGTGCCAGCAGCTTGGGGACAGACACCATTAAAAATGAAAAACTGTTTTTT
CASSLGTDTIKNEKLFF
>NA|TRBV7-9|TRBJ2-7|NA
TGTGCCAGCAGCCAAGGTGCGGCTAGACACGAGCAGTACTTC
CASSQGAARHEQYF
>NA|TRBV5-1|TRBJ1-5|NA
TGCGCCAGCAGCTTGGGGTCAGGGGATAGCAATCAGCCCCAGCATTTT
CASSLGSGDSNQPQHF
>NA|TRBV4-3|TRBJ2-2|NA
TGCGCTAGCAGCCAAGGAGTCATGACCGGCGGGGAGCTGTTTTTT
CASSQGVMTGGELFF
>NA|TRBV6-5|TRBJ2-7|few
TGTGCCAGCAGTCAACAGGGATCCTACGAGCAGTACTTC
CASSQQGSYEQYF
>NA|TRBV7-8|TRBJ2-1|NA
TGTGCCAGCAGCTACTGGGTCGGACCGGGCAAATCCGATGAGCAGTTCTTC
CASSYWVGPGKSDEQFF